The sequence of this TCR beta chain was determined in a study of blood T cell repertoires in COVID-19. The wider study: PBMCs, B-cell-depleted T cells, or T cells provided the cDNA or gDNA that made up the material.

Produced via immunoSEQ multiplex PCR; TCRdb's table is partial and in-frame only. The table lists roughly 24,000 clones, about 88% of them singletons. Patients of the Seattle cohort, enrolled during active infection, were followed longitudinally. This clone turned up a few times. CDR3 length equals 15 residues. Germline V gene sequence: CDR1 SNHLY, CDR2 FYNNEI. Trimming left V 3 bases short and J 4 bases short, with 12 bases between. V is TRBV2 and J is TRBJ2-2; D not certain. The sequenced sample was peripheral blood. The origin of this receptor is a man between 65 and 80 years old with COVID-19, enrolled during active disease. CDR3 coding DNA: TGTGCCAGCAGTGATGAGGTCTCATTCACCGGGGAGCTGTTTTTT. This codes for CASSDEVSFTGELFF.